This TCR beta chain was observed in a study of T cell changes during pregnancy in multiple sclerosis. The V gene's germline CDR1 is LGHNT and CDR2 FRNRAP. This CDR3 is 13 amino acids long. Trimming at V came to 5 bases and at J to 8 bases, leaving 5 bases not matched to a gene. Generated by immunoSEQ multiplex PCR, the TCRdb table keeps only in-frame clones and is missing some. Of about 60,000 clones in the sample, around 96% were seen once. This rearrangement joins TRBV12-5 to TRBJ2-1; TRBD2 agrees at 8 bases. Sequencing was performed on CD8+ T cells from peripheral blood mononuclear cells, taken after pregnancy. This receptor was identified in a female donor with multiple sclerosis, enrolled in a pregnancy study. The CDR3 region is CASGLPAGDEQFF. The CDR3 bases are TGTGCTAGTGGTCTACCAGCGGGAGATGAGCAGTTCTTC.